This is a list of T cell receptor beta chains from one sample in a study of T cells after posttransplantation cyclophosphamide. Using immunoSEQ multiplex PCR, the repertoire was profiled, and TCRdb retains in-frame clones only, with some absent. The table records about 31,000 clones, around 90% of them present only once. Sequenced input: naive CD4+ T cells sorted from blood. These receptors originate from a man under 40 in good health and a related stem cell transplant donor. The CDR3 runs from the conserved cysteine through the conserved F or W. The order of the fields is V gene, clone size, D gene, J gene, CDR3 DNA, CDR3 protein. The D gene is left open where the match is weak. Not every row has a clone size; where given, it reads once, few, many or a size class.

v_call: TRBV27; clone_size: .; d_call: .; j_call: TRBJ2-1; cdr3_nt: TGTGCCAGCAGGGAAGGAGGGGCCCGCTACAATGAGCAGTTCTTC; cdr3_aa: CASREGGARYNEQFF
v_call: TRBV5-4; clone_size: .; d_call: .; j_call: TRBJ1-2; cdr3_nt: TGTGCCAGCAGCTTGGCGGGGATCTATGGCTACACCTTC; cdr3_aa: CASSLAGIYGYTF
v_call: TRBV5-1; clone_size: .; d_call: .; j_call: TRBJ1-4; cdr3_nt: TGCGCCAGCACCCAGGGATCGGCTAATGAAAAACTGTTTTTT; cdr3_aa: CASTQGSANEKLFF
v_call: TRBV5-1; clone_size: .; d_call: TRBD2; j_call: TRBJ2-1; cdr3_nt: TGCGCCAGCAGAACCTATAGCGGGGGGAACTACAATGAGCAGTTCTTC; cdr3_aa: CASRTYSGGNYNEQFF
v_call: TRBV9; clone_size: .; d_call: .; j_call: TRBJ2-2; cdr3_nt: TGTGCCAGCAGCGTACGATTTCTCAGGGGGGCGAACACCGGGGAGCTGTTTTTT; cdr3_aa: CASSVRFLRGANTGELFF
v_call: TRBV29-1; clone_size: .; d_call: TRBD1; j_call: TRBJ1-2; cdr3_nt: TGCAGCGTTCCACAGGGGGGTGGCTATGGCTACACCTTC; cdr3_aa: CSVPQGGGYGYTF
v_call: TRBV18; clone_size: .; d_call: TRBD1; j_call: TRBJ1-6; cdr3_nt: TGTGCCAGCTCACCTAAGACAGGGATAAGTGATTCACCCCTCCACTTT; cdr3_aa: CASSPKTGISDSPLHF
v_call: TRBV7-6; clone_size: .; d_call: TRBD1; j_call: TRBJ1-1; cdr3_nt: TGTGCCAGCAGCTTAGCAGATACAGGGGTGGCTGAAGCTTTCTTT; cdr3_aa: CASSLADTGVAEAFF
v_call: TRBV19; clone_size: .; d_call: TRBD2; j_call: TRBJ2-7; cdr3_nt: TGTGCCAGTAGTATAGCCCCGACTAGCGGCGAGCAGTACTTC; cdr3_aa: CASSIAPTSGEQYF
v_call: TRBV9; clone_size: .; d_call: .; j_call: TRBJ1-3; cdr3_nt: TGTGCCAGCAGCGTAAGAGGGTCTGGAAACACCATATATTTT; cdr3_aa: CASSVRGSGNTIYF
v_call: TRBV19; clone_size: .; d_call: TRBD2; j_call: TRBJ2-5; cdr3_nt: TGTGCCAGTACCCGGGGGGTCCACACACAAGAGACCCAGTACTTC; cdr3_aa: CASTRGVHTQETQYF
v_call: TRBV2; clone_size: .; d_call: .; j_call: TRBJ2-1; cdr3_nt: TGTGCCAGCACCGACTTTCCTACCTACAATGAGCAGTTCTTC; cdr3_aa: CASTDFPTYNEQFF
v_call: TRBV9; clone_size: once; d_call: .; j_call: TRBJ2-1; cdr3_nt: TGTGCCAGCAGCCCGCGGACAGAAAGCTACAATGAGCAGTTCTTC; cdr3_aa: CASSPRTESYNEQFF
v_call: TRBV27; clone_size: few; d_call: .; j_call: TRBJ1-1; cdr3_nt: TGTGCCAGCAGTTTTGTCAGGGGAGCTGAAGCTTTCTTT; cdr3_aa: CASSFVRGAEAFF
v_call: TRBV6-5; clone_size: .; d_call: .; j_call: TRBJ2-5; cdr3_nt: TGTGCCAGCAGCCCCTGGGGCAGGTCCCAAGAGACCCAGTACTTC; cdr3_aa: CASSPWGRSQETQYF
v_call: TRBV5-4; clone_size: .; d_call: TRBD1; j_call: TRBJ2-2; cdr3_nt: TGTGCCAGCAGCCCTGGACAGGGGGCCACCGGGGAGCTGTTTTTT; cdr3_aa: CASSPGQGATGELFF
v_call: TRBV19; clone_size: .; d_call: TRBD2; j_call: TRBJ2-7; cdr3_nt: TGTGCCAGTAGTTGGGCTAGCGGGGCCTACGAGCAGTACTTC; cdr3_aa: CASSWASGAYEQYF
v_call: TRBV4-2; clone_size: .; d_call: TRBD2; j_call: TRBJ2-1; cdr3_nt: TGTGCCAGCAGCCAAGACGGGACTAGAGCATACAATGAGCAGTTCTTC; cdr3_aa: CASSQDGTRAYNEQFF
v_call: TRBV29-1; clone_size: .; d_call: .; j_call: TRBJ2-6; cdr3_nt: TGCAGCGTTGGGAGGACTGGGGCCAACGTCCTGACTTTC; cdr3_aa: CSVGRTGANVLTF
v_call: TRBV11-3; clone_size: .; d_call: .; j_call: TRBJ2-3; cdr3_nt: TGTGCCAGCAGCTTAGGGCCGATGAATACGCAGTATTTT; cdr3_aa: CASSLGPMNTQYF
v_call: TRBV15; clone_size: .; d_call: .; j_call: TRBJ2-7; cdr3_nt: TGTGCCACCAGCAGAGATGGGCCAGCTGTGCAGTACTTC; cdr3_aa: CATSRDGPAVQYF
v_call: TRBV7-9; clone_size: .; d_call: .; j_call: TRBJ1-6; cdr3_nt: TGTGCCAGCAGCCTGGACAGAAACTCACCCCTCCACTTT; cdr3_aa: CASSLDRNSPLHF
v_call: TRBV6-4; clone_size: .; d_call: TRBD1; j_call: TRBJ2-1; cdr3_nt: TGTGCCAGCAGCGAGGGACAGGGGCCCTACAATGAGCAGTTCTTC; cdr3_aa: CASSEGQGPYNEQFF
v_call: TRBV6-6; clone_size: .; d_call: .; j_call: TRBJ1-1; cdr3_nt: TGTGCCAGCAGTTACAGGAGTACGAACACTGAAGCTTTCTTT; cdr3_aa: CASSYRSTNTEAFF
v_call: TRBV7-9; clone_size: .; d_call: TRBD2; j_call: TRBJ2-1; cdr3_nt: TGTGCCAGCAGCTTAGTTAGCGGGGGGTCCAATGAGCAGTTCTTC; cdr3_aa: CASSLVSGGSNEQFF
v_call: TRBV5-6; clone_size: .; d_call: .; j_call: TRBJ1-2; cdr3_nt: TGTGCCAGCAGCTTGGCGCGAAGGGAGGGCTATGGCTACACCTTC; cdr3_aa: CASSLARREGYGYTF
v_call: TRBV19; clone_size: .; d_call: .; j_call: TRBJ1-2; cdr3_nt: TGTGCCAGTAGTTCAACCTCCTCCGGGAGACTTAACTATGGCTACACCTTC; cdr3_aa: CASSSTSSGRLNYGYTF